This T cell receptor (beta chain) came from a study of T cells in localized non-small cell lung cancer. The assay was immunoSEQ multiplex PCR, and TCRdb's table has in-frame clones only and misses some. Seen here are roughly 48,000 clones, roughly 77% observed once, and the top ten hold 17%. Findings of the study overall: Uninvolved neighboring lung showed the greatest T cell clonality, exceeding tumor.

A note on this clone: The antigen is not known.

The origin of this receptor is a man aged 35 to 69 with stage I squamous cell lung carcinoma. Sequenced material: peripheral blood, taken before any cancer treatment.

For the CDR3, the DNA is TGTGCCGGTTCACGCTCCTACAATGAGCAGTTCTTC. Translation: CAGSRSYNEQFF. The chain employs TRBV6-1 and TRBJ2-1; the D is unclear. Per the germline V gene, CDR1 is MNHNS and CDR2 is SASEGT. The CDR3 is 12 residues long. The V gene lost 11 bases and the J gene lost 0 bases, with 8 bases spanning the gap.